The 26 T cell receptor beta chains given below trace back to one sample, sequenced in a study of T-cell memory formation after mild COVID-19. TCRdb reanalysed the 5' RACE reads using MiXCR and keeps one entry per CDR3 protein. Counted here are just over 400,000 distinct CDR3 sequences, 23% occurring once; the ten biggest clones make up around 13%. The sequenced sample was PBMCs or a T cell subset sorted from them (not recorded which). These receptors were obtained from an adult woman who had mild COVID-19 (a few samples of this study predate the infection). Cell type and time point are not known.

In its sample, this clonotype was seen once. J is TRBJ2-1 and V is TRBV20-1; D may match TRBD1 or TRBD2 (5 bases each). CDR1 is DFQATT, CDR2 SNEGSKA, per germline (reference sequence). CDR3 size: 13 residues. The V end was cut by 5 bases, the J end by 7 bases, with 15 bases between. The CDR3 loop reads CSADYDWGNEQFF. The CDR3, as DNA: TGCAGTGCTGATTACGACTGGGGGAATGAGCAGTTCTTC.

The CDR3: CSVERFGRNGYTF. The CDR3 region has the DNA TGCAGCGTTGAACGATTTGGTCGGAATGGCTACACCTTC. The genes are TRBV29-1 and TRBJ1-2; D unclear. CDR1 is SQVTM, CDR2 ANQGSEA, per germline. The CDR3 sequence is 13 residues long. The V end was cut by 2 bases, the J end by 6 bases, with 13 bases between.

The genes are TRBV20-1 and TRBJ2-1; the D is unclear. CDR1 is DFQATT, CDR2 SNEGSKA, per germline (reference sequence). This CDR3 has 13 residues. V lost 3 bases and J 9 bases, leaving 15 bases between the germline ends. The CDR3 loop is CSARFTARGEQFF. The CDR3 DNA follows: TGCAGTGCTAGGTTTACAGCCCGTGGTGAGCAGTTCTTC.

J is TRBJ1-2 and V is TRBV20-1, with D tentatively TRBD1 (6 bases). The CDR3 runs to 13 residues. Germline V lookup: CDR1 DFQATT, CDR2 SNEGSKA (reference sequence). Deletions cut 1 base from V and 3 bases from J, with 9 bases between. DNA for the CDR3: TGCAGTGCTAGAGCCACAGGGCACTATGGCTACACCTTC. Translating gives CSARATGHYGYTF.

The V gene is TRBV6-6, the J gene TRBJ2-7; 16 bases agree with TRBD2. V shed 7 bases and J 4 bases; nucleotides not matched to a gene: 4. The CDR3 extends over 15 amino acids. The germline gives CDR1 MNHNY, CDR2 SVGAGI (reference sequence). The CDR3 here is CASTAGLAGGYEQYF. As DNA, the CDR3 is TGTGCCAGCACCGCGGGACTAGCGGGAGGGTACGAGCAGTACTTC.

This clonotype was detected a few times. The rearrangement joins TRBV6-2 or TRBV6-3 to TRBJ1-5; 8 nucleotides match TRBD1. This CDR3 comprises 18 residues. Looked up from germline, CDR1 is MNHEY and CDR2 is SVGEGT. The V segment lost 8 bases and the J segment 7 bases; nucleotides outside the gene matches: 22. CDR3 sequence reads: CASRSSPLRTGLNQPQHF. Written as DNA, the CDR3 is TGTGCCAGCCGAAGTTCCCCTTTGAGGACAGGGCTAAACCAGCCCCAGCATTTT.

This clonotype was seen a few times. V is TRBV7-9 and J is TRBJ1-2; TRBD1 might be the D (6 bases). CDR3 length equals 13 residues. CDR1 SEHNR and CDR2 FQNEAQ come from the germline V gene (reference sequence). V was cut by 5 bases and J by 8 bases, with 15 bases left in between. The CDR3 DNA follows: TGTGCCAGCAGCGCTCCAGGGGAGAGGGGCTACACCTTC. Amino acid sequence: CASSAPGERGYTF.

The chain is built from TRBV10-3 and TRBJ2-1, with unresolved D. Trimming cost V 6 bases and J 4 bases, with 4 bases left between them. The CDR3 sequence is 11 residues long. Germline V lookup: CDR1 ENHRY, CDR2 SYGVKD. CDR3 bases: TGTGCCATCAGAATATACAATGAGCAGTTCTTC. This codes for CAIRIYNEQFF.

The rearrangement links TRBV15 to TRBJ2-7, with 7 bases identical to TRBD2. With 0 bases clipped from V and 1 base from J, the junction kept 6 bases outside the gene matches. Germline V gene lookup returns CDR1 LNHNV and CDR2 YYDKDF (reference sequence). This CDR3 is built from 16 residues. The DNA of the CDR3 is TGTGCCACCAGCAGAGATCTAGCGGCAGCATCCTACGAGCAGTACTTC. Translation: CATSRDLAAASYEQYF.

This chain joins TRBV12-3 or TRBV12-4 and TRBJ2-3; a weak D match, TRBD1 (6 bases). V lost 2 bases to trimming and J lost 5 bases, with 11 bases between them. This CDR3 is built from 14 residues. CDR3 nucleotides: TGTGCCAGCAGTTTACGGCGACAGGAAGATACGCAGTATTTT. It codes for CASSLRRQEDTQYF.

V and J are TRBV20-1 and TRBJ1-4; D not certain. The CDR3 length is 11 residues. Germline V gene sequence: CDR1 DFQATT, CDR2 SNEGSKA (reference sequence). V lost 4 bases, J lost 5 bases, and 5 bases lay in between. The CDR3 sequence is CSANNNEKLFF. In DNA, the CDR3 is TGCAGTGCTAACAACAATGAAAAACTGTTTTTT.

The chain carries TRBV7-2 and TRBJ2-7; weak D call: TRBD1 (6 bases). The CDR3 totals 12 residues. Trimming removed 2 bases at V and 6 bases at J, with 8 bases between. Germline values: CDR1 SGHTA, CDR2 FQGNSA. In nucleotides, the CDR3 is TGTGCCAGCAGCTTAACAGGGTCCGAGCAGTACTTC. It codes for CASSLTGSEQYF.

In its sample, this clonotype was seen many times. The chain combines TRBV7-9 with TRBJ1-1; no clear D gene. The CDR3 spans 12 residues. Deletions cut 2 bases from V and 3 bases from J, with 4 bases between. The germline V gene encodes CDR1 SEHNR and CDR2 FQNEAQ (reference sequence). In nucleotides, the CDR3 is TGTGCCAGCAGCTTATCTGACACTGAAGCTTTCTTT. It is translated as CASSLSDTEAFF.

V and J are TRBV6-2 or TRBV6-3 and TRBJ2-3; maybe TRBD2 (5 bases). This CDR3 region has 15 residues. The germline gives CDR1 MNHEY, CDR2 SVGEGT. V was trimmed by 5 bases and J by 1 base, leaving 13 bases between them. The CDR3 is CASSAPGRGTDTQYF. CDR3 DNA: TGTGCCAGCAGTGCCCCTGGGCGGGGCACAGATACGCAGTATTTT.

The chain carries TRBV18 and TRBJ2-5; 7 nucleotides match TRBD1. CDR3 length: 15 residues. Unmatched junction bases numbered 16, after V lost 10 bases and J lost 5 bases. Germline V gives CDR1 KGHSH, CDR2 LQKENI. The CDR3 nucleotides read TGTGCCACCAACCGGACAGGCCTCTGGGGGGAGACCCAGTACTTC. Translated, it gives CATNRTGLWGETQYF.

This clonotype has a handful of counts. The V gene is TRBV5-1, the J gene TRBJ1-2; TRBD1 is a possible D gene (6 bases). From germline, CDR1 is SGHRS and CDR2 YFSETQ. This CDR3 contains 13 residues. The V gene lost 7 bases and the J gene lost 2 bases, with 12 bases spanning the gap. In DNA form, the CDR3 reads TGCGCCAGCGGGGGAACAGGGAACTATGGCTACACCTTC. Its translation: CASGGTGNYGYTF.

The chain couples TRBV2 to TRBJ2-3, with 7 bases that match TRBD1. This CDR3 comprises 12 residues. Germline loops: CDR1 SNHLY, CDR2 FYNNEI. V was clipped by 6 bases and J by 10 bases; unmatched bases: 7. This CDR3 is CASSRTGDAQYF. The CDR3 DNA follows: TGTGCCAGCAGCCGTACAGGGGACGCGCAGTATTTT.

The V call is TRBV7-2, the J call TRBJ2-3; 13 bases match TRBD2. CDR1 is SGHTA and CDR2 is FQGNSA in the germline V gene. The CDR3 totals 16 residues. J gave up 3 bases and V 1 base, and 1 base lay outside the gene matches. Here the CDR3 reads CASSLGTSGRTDTQYF. The CDR3 DNA reads as TGTGCCAGCAGCTTAGGGACTAGCGGGAGAACAGATACGCAGTATTTT.

Ten or more counts support this clonotype. This rearrangement joins TRBV27 to TRBJ2-1; a possible D gene is TRBD1 (5 bases). Germline loops: CDR1 MNHEY, CDR2 SMNVEV (reference sequence). This CDR3 comprises 14 residues. Trimming shortened V by 5 bases and J by 6 bases, and 14 bases separated the two germline ends. This chain's CDR3 is CASSPLLRGNEQFF. The DNA for the CDR3 is TGTGCCAGCAGTCCCCTCCTTAGGGGCAATGAGCAGTTCTTC.

The J gene is TRBJ2-2, the V gene TRBV7-3; possible D gene TRBD1, 6 bases. Germline V CDR1 and CDR2: SGHTA, FQGTGA. The CDR3 loop spans 17 amino acids. Deletions cut 5 bases from V and 4 bases from J, with 20 bases between. The CDR3 DNA reads TGTGCCAGCAGCCCCATCCCATGGGGGCCGGGCACCGGGGAGCTGTTTTTT. It encodes CASSPIPWGPGTGELFF.

This clonotype was seen a handful of times. V and J are TRBV7-9 and TRBJ2-7; 7 positions agree with TRBD1. Trimming removed 5 bases from V and 0 bases from J; junction bases left unmatched: 4. The CDR3 extends over 14 amino acids. The V gene's germline CDR1 is SEHNR and CDR2 FQNEAQ (reference sequence). CDR3 coding DNA: TGTGCCAGCAGCATAGGGGGCGACTCCTACGAGCAGTACTTC. As protein: CASSIGGDSYEQYF.

This clonotype was seen only a few times. The rearrangement links TRBV15 to TRBJ2-3; TRBD1 aligns across 7 bases. CDR3 length: 17 residues. Per the germline V gene, CDR1 is LNHNV and CDR2 is YYDKDF (reference sequence). Trimming cost V 4 bases and J 1 base; bases outside gene matches: 11. This CDR3 reads CATSTTPTGPRTDTQYF. DNA of the CDR3: TGTGCCACCAGCACCACCCCGACAGGGCCTCGCACAGATACGCAGTATTTT.

The chain combines TRBV7-9 with TRBJ2-7, with D possibly TRBD1 on 5 matching bases. This CDR3 is built from 13 residues. Germline values: CDR1 SEHNR, CDR2 FQNEAQ (reference sequence). Trimming stripped 3 bases from V and 5 bases from J, with 11 bases between. CDR3 protein: CASSFTQGDEQYF. CDR3 in DNA: TGTGCCAGCAGCTTCACTCAGGGTGACGAGCAGTACTTC. Based on the CDR3 plus reference TRBV7-9 and TRBJ2-7, the full variable domain is DTGVSQNPRHKITKRGQNVTFRCDPISEHNRLYWYRQTLGQGPEFLTYFQNEAQLEKSRLLSDRFSAERPKGSFSTLEIQRTEQGDSAMYLCASSFTQGDEQYFGPGTRLTVT.

There are many counts of this clonotype. The chain carries TRBV12-3 or TRBV12-4 and TRBJ1-1, with D possibly matching TRBD1 (5 bases). This CDR3 has 14 amino acids. The V end lost 5 bases, the J end lost 4 bases, and 14 bases lay between the germline ends. The CDR3 DNA is TGTGCCAGCAGTCCTTGGGGGTCCGTCACTGAAGCTTTCTTT. Translating it yields CASSPWGSVTEAFF.

A few counts support this clonotype. The chain employs TRBV7-3 and TRBJ2-1; TRBD2 matches at 10 bases. V was pared by 0 bases and J by 9 bases, with 5 bases of the junction left unmatched. CDR3 length equals 15 residues. From germline, CDR1 is SGHTA and CDR2 FQGTGA. CDR3: CASSLTSGRLFEQFF. The CDR3 nucleotides are TGTGCCAGCAGCTTAACTAGCGGGAGGTTGTTTGAGCAGTTCTTC.

This chain connects TRBV4-1 to TRBJ2-7, with D hard to call. This CDR3 comprises 15 residues. CDR1 and CDR2 from the germline V gene are MGHRA and YSYEKL. V shed 0 bases and J shed 1 base, with 10 bases lying between them. This CDR3 is CASSQDPALSYEQYF. The CDR3 region has the DNA TGCGCCAGCAGCCAAGATCCAGCCCTTTCCTACGAGCAGTACTTC.